This TCR beta chain emerged from a study of cytotoxic CD8 clonotypes in ibrutinib-treated CLL. Study as a whole: Among patients, some 25 responded partially and 2 completely; some 15 then stayed remitted and some twelve progressed after median around 70 months. The sample average was approximately 280,000 productive templates and more than 90,000 productive rearrangements. Whole-study findings and limits: Sustained-remission and progressing patients' sampling times differed.

This table comes from immunoSEQ multiplex PCR, and its TCRdb copy is limited to in-frame clones, with some not included. The data hold over 120,000 clones, with around 76% observed a single time. The CDR3 contains 14 residues. Per germline, CDR1 KGHSH and CDR2 LQKENI. As regards this clone: Antigen: not known. One end of the junction is discordant with germline, which a read error may explain.

This clonotype originated in a human donor with chronic lymphocytic leukemia. This rearrangement joins TRBV18 to TRBJ1-3, with a weak D call TRBD1 (6 bases). Material: PBMCs, obtained after 24 months of ibrutinib treatment. CDR3 sequence: CASSELGQQALEIF. The CDR3 nucleotides are TGTGCCAGCTCAGAACTTGGACAGCAAGCTCTGGAAATATTT.